One TCR beta chain is described in this entry. Antigen unknown. This specimen belongs to a study of persistence of HIV-infected CD4 T cells. Study summary: CD4+ T cells responding to CMV or HIV-1 Gag were isolated.

Sequencing used immunoSEQ version 4 in survey mode. Assay: immunoSEQ multiplex PCR; the TCRdb copy retains only in-frame clones and omits some. Among approximately 34,000 clones, 82% were seen once, and the ten largest hold 15% to 20%. Cells were stimulated with overlapping HIV-1 Gag 15-mer peptides. CD40L-negative CD69-negative CD45RO-high memory CD4+ T cells were sorted as populations depleted of antigen-responding cells. General study points: Antigen-responding cells were enriched for degenerate expanded CDR3beta sequences. CMV- and Gag-responding cells had lower TCRbeta richness than CD3/CD28-responding cells.

This CDR3 comprises 14 residues. V was pared by 0 bases and J by 4 bases, with 10 bases between. The germline V gene has CDR1 MGHDK and CDR2 SYGVNS. The chain couples TRBV25-1 to TRBJ2-7; D not certain. Sequenced material: CD4+ T cells sorted from PBMCs after approximately 18-hour stimulation, taken from a patient who received antiretroviral therapy. The clonotype was recovered from an adult woman with HIV who was CMV-seropositive. The CDR3 nucleotides are TGTGCCAGCAGTGAATATCGGCAGGCATACGAGCAGTACTTC. Amino acid sequence: CASSEYRQAYEQYF.